Below, one T cell receptor (beta chain) is given with its context. Its recognized antigen is unknown. No base quality values were provided; no much bigger clone lies one nucleotide off. Library construction relied on the immunoSEQ multiplex PCR assay. For most patients, genomic DNA was isolated with the Qiagen DNeasy Blood and Tissue Kit and shipped frozen to Adaptive Biotechnologies for TCR sequencing. Adaptive Biotechnologies carried out high-throughput TCR-beta CDR3 sequencing of genomic DNA for most patients. Under the source paper's analysis protocol: Adaptive's ImmunoSEQ software supplied the TCR sequencing data for 18 patients, while MiXCR and VDJtools were used to process a few other patients. CD4 versus CD8 sorting errors were corrected by removing sequences found in both subsets at a frequency ratio below 5:1. CDR3 nucleotide sequences shared between donor and recipient were removed because the origin of such sequences could not be assigned. Alloreactive clones required at least 2-fold expansion over unstimulated cells and minimum CFSE-low frequency of 0.002% (template counts) or 0.001% (read counts). Clones detected in sequenced pre-transplant spleen, lymph node, or MLR CFSE-low populations of the donor or recipient were defined as mappable. Cumulative frequency of alloreactive clones was calculated as a percentage of all sequences weighted by copy number. The source is immuneACCESS, and TCRdb retained only in-frame sequences with V and J called. Part of the clones is not carried over; for the studies checked, unresolved V genes explain less than half of this, and the remainder is unexplained. From that table come the V and J calls and clone size; the DNA was used to work out D and trimming. The sample records 80,000 to 100,000 clones, around nine tenths of which are singletons. Roughly 0.17% of the sample goes to the ten largest clones.

The time point label of this sample denotes: cells obtained before transplantation from donor or recipient. CD3+CD4+ and CD3+CD8+ populations were FACS-sorted from unstimulated pre-transplant donor and recipient cells taken from spleen or lymph nodes. The CDR1 and CDR2 encoded by the germline V gene are SGHRS and YFSETQ. V is cut back by 1 base and J by 3 bases, with 12 bases in the junction unmatched. The CDR3 has 17 amino acids, counting the end cysteine and phenylalanine. The CDR3 DNA has 51 bases and is translated from base 1. This sample is drawn from a study of graft-versus-host responses after intestinal transplantation (dated by TCRdb to about 2021). Study-level background: The transplants that recipients got were multivisceral, liver-intestinal, or isolated intestinal. All recipients received anti-thymocyte globulin induction followed by maintenance tacrolimus and steroids for about three years. After intestinal transplantation, graft-versus-host and host-versus-graft alloreactive T cell clones were followed in the graft, circulation and bone marrow using bulk TCR-beta CDR3 sequencing. Alloreactive clones were identified by sequencing pre-transplant mixed lymphocyte reaction products and comparing these products with unstimulated pre-transplant donor and recipient T cells. The cohort enrolled some 23 intestinal transplant recipients including one retransplant, and a few patients lacking pretransplant specimens were excluded. Donor T cell macrochimerism was defined as a peak of at least 4% donor T cells among recipient peripheral blood mononuclear cells. Instead of going to the commercial service, samples from a few later patients were sequenced in-house on an Illumina MiSeq and processed with MiXCR. Summary of the overall study and its limitations: The relatively low number and heterogeneity of intestinal transplant patients limited the conclusions. In patients with donor T cell macrochimerism, the allografts had high GvH to HvG T cell clonal ratios. GvH clones were found in recipient bone marrow, and some of the GvH clones appeared earlier in ileal mucosa or blood, which is consistent with an intestinal mucosal origin. Early after transplant, peak levels of circulating GvH clones were found to be associated with declines in HvG clones.

The source of this sequence is a human donor who received an intestinal transplant. The V and J genes are TRBV5-1 and TRBJ2-7, and 8 bases in between align with TRBD1. Sequencing was performed on unstimulated CD4+ T cells sorted from spleen or lymph node cells, taken before intestinal transplant. The CDR3 here reads CASSLWGPGTGDYEQYF. Read as DNA, the sequence is TGCGCCAGCAGCTTGTGGGGCCCCGGGACAGGCGACTACGAGCAGTACTTC.